This T cell receptor (beta chain) was sequenced during a study of T cell changes during pregnancy in multiple sclerosis. Using immunoSEQ multiplex PCR, the repertoire was profiled, and TCRdb retains in-frame clones only, with some absent. Among tens of thousands of clones listed, 92% were seen once. This CDR3 region has 16 residues. V shed 0 bases and J 5 bases; nucleotides not matched to a gene: 8. CDR1 SGHAT and CDR2 FQNNGV come from the germline V gene. This sequence was found in a female donor in good health, enrolled as a control in a pregnancy study. Sample: CD4+ T cells from peripheral blood mononuclear cells, taken after pregnancy. The rearrangement links TRBV11-2 to TRBJ1-1, with TRBD1 matching over 8 bases. The CDR3 DNA follows: TGTGCCAGCAGCTTAGACTGGACAGGGCGGTATACTGAAGCTTTCTTT. Translated, it gives CASSLDWTGRYTEAFF.